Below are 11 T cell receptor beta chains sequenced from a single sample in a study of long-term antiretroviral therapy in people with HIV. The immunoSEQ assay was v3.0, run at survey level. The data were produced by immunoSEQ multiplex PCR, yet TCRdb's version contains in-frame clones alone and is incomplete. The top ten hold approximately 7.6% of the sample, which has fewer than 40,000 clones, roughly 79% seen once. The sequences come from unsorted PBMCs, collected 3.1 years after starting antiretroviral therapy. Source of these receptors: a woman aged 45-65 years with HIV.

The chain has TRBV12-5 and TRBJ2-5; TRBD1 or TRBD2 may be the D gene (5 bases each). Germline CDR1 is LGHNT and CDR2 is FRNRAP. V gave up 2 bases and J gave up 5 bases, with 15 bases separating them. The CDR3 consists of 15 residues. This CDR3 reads CASGLLTGTKETQYF. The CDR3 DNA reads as TGTGCTAGTGGTTTGCTCACCGGGACGAAGGAGACCCAGTACTTC.

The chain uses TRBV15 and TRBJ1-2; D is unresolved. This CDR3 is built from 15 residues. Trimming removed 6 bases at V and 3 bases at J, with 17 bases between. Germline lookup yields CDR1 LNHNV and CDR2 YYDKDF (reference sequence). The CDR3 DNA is TGTGCCACCAGTCCGAGTGGGTTACCCCACTATGGCTACACCTTC. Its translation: CATSPSGLPHYGYTF.

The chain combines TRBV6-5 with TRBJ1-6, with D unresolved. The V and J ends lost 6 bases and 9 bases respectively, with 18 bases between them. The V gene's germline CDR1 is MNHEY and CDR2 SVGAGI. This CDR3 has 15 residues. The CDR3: CASSNGMETGSPLHF. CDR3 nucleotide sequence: TGTGCCAGCAGCAACGGAATGGAGACTGGTTCACCCCTCCACTTT.

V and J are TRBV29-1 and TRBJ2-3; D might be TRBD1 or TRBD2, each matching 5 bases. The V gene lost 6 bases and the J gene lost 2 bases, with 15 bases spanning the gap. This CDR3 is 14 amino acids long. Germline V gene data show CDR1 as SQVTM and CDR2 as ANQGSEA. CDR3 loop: CSVDRDPDTDTQYF. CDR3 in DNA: TGCAGCGTGGACCGGGACCCAGACACAGATACGCAGTATTTT.

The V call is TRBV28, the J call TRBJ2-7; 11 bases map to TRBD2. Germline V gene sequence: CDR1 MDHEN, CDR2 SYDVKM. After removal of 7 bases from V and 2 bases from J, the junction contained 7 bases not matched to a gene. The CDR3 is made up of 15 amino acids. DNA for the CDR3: TGTGCCAGCACCACTAGCGGGGGACCCACCTACGAGCAGTACTTC. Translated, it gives CASTTSGGPTYEQYF.

This chain's CDR3 is CSVAPQGNQPQHF. The CDR3 nucleotides are TGCAGCGTTGCCCCCCAGGGGAATCAGCCCCAGCATTTT. The V and J genes are TRBV29-1 and TRBJ1-5; the D gene is possibly TRBD1 (6 bases). V was pared by 4 bases and J by 4 bases, with 11 bases between. This CDR3 has 13 amino acids. Germline V gene data show CDR1 as SQVTM and CDR2 as ANQGSEA.

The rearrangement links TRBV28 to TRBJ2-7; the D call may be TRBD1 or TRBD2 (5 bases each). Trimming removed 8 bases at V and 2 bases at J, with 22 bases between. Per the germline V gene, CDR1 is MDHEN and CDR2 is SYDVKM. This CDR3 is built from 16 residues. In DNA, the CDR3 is TGTGCCAGCTCAAAGATCCGGGGCTCCGCTGCCTACGAGCAGTACTTC. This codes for CASSKIRGSAAYEQYF.

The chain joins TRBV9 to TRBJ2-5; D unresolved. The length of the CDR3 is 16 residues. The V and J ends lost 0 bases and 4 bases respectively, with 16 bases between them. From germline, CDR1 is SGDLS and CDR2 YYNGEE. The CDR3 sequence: CASSVASHVTGETQYF. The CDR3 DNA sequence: TGTGCCAGCAGCGTAGCCAGTCACGTCACCGGAGAGACCCAGTACTTC. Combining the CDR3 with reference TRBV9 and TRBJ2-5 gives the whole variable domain DSGVTQTPKHLITATGQRVTLRCSPRSGDLSVYWYQQSLDQGLQFLIQYYNGEERAKGNILERFSAQQFPDLHSELNLSSLELGDSALYFCASSVASHVTGETQYFGPGTRLLVL.

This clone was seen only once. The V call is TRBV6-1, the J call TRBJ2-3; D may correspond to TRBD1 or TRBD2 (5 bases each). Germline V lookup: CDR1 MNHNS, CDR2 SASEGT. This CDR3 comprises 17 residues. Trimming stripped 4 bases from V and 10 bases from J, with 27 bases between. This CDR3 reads CASSGSGPGPSPISQYF. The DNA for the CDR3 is TGTGCCAGCAGTGGATCGGGGCCGGGACCGTCGCCTATTTCGCAGTATTTT.

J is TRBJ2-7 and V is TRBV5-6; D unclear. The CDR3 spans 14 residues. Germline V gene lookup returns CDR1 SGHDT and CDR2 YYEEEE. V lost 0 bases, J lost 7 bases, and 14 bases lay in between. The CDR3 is CASSLAATPNEQYF. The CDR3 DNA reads TGTGCCAGCAGCTTGGCCGCGACCCCTAATGAGCAGTACTTC.

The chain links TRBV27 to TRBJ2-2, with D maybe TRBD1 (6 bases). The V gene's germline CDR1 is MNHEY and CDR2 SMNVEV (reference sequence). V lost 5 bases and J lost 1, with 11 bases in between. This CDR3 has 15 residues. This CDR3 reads CASSPQGKNTGELFF. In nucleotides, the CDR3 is TGTGCCAGCAGTCCCCAGGGGAAGAACACCGGGGAGCTGTTTTTT.